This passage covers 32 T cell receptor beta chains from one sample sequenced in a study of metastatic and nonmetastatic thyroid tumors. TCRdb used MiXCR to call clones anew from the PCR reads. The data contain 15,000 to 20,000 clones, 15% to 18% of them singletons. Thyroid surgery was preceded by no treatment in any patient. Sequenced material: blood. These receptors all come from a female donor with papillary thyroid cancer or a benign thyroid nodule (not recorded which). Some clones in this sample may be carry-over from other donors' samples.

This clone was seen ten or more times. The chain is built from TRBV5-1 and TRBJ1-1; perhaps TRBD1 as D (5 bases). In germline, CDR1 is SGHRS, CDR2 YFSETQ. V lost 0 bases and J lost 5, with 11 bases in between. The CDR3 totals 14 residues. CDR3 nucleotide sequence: TGCGCCAGCAGCTTGGAGGCAGGGAGGACTGAAGCTTTCTTT. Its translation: CASSLEAGRTEAFF.

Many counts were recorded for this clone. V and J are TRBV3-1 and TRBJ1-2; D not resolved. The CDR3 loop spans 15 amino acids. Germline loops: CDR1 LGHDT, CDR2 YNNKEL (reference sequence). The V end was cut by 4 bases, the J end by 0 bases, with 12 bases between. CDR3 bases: TGTGCCAGCAGCCCGTTAGCGGGCGCTAACTATGGCTACACCTTC. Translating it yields CASSPLAGANYGYTF.

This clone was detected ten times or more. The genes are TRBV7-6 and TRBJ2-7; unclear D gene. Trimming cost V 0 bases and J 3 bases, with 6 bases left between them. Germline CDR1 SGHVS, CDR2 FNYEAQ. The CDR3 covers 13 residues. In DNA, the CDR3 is TGTGCCAGCAGCTTAGCTCTCAACTACGAGCAGTACTTC. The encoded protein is CASSLALNYEQYF.

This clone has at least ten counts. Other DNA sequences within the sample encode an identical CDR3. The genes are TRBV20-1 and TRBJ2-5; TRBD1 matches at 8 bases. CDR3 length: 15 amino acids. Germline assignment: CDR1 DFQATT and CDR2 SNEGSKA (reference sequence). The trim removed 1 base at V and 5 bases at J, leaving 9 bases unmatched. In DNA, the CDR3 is TGCAGTGCTAGAGTAAGACAGGGGAACGGGGAGACCCAGTACTTC. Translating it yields CSARVRQGNGETQYF.

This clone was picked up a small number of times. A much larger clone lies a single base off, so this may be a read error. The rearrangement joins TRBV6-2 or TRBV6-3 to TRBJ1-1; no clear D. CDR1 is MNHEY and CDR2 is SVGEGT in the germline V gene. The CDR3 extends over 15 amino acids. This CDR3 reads CASSYSTLIGSEAFF. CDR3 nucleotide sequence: TGTGCCAGCAGTTACTCTACCTTAATCGGGTCTGAAGCCTTCTTT.

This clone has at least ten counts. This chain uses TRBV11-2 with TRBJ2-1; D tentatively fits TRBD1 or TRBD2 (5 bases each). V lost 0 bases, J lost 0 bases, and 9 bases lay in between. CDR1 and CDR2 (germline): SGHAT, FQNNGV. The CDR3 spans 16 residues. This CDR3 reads CASSLEWDRSYNEQFF. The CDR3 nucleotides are TGTGCCAGCAGCTTAGAGTGGGACCGCTCCTACAATGAGCAGTTCTTC.

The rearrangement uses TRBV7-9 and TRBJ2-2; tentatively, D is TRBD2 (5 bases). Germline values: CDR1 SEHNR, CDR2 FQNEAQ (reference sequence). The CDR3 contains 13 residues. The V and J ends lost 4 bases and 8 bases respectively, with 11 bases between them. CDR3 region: CASSWGERGELFF. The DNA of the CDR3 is TGTGCCAGCAGCTGGGGAGAGAGGGGGGAGCTGTTTTTT.

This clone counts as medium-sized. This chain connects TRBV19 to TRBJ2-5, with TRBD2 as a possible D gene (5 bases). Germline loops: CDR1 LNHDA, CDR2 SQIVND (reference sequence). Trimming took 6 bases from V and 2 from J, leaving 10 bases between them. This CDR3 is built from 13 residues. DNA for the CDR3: TGTGCCAGTAGGGGGAGCCCGCAAGAGACCCAGTACTTC. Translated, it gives CASRGSPQETQYF.

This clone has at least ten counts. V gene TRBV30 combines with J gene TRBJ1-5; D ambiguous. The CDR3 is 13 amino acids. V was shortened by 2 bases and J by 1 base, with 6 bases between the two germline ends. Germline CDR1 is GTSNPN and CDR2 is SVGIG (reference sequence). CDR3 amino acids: CAWSYGSNQPQHF. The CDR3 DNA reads TGTGCCTGGAGTTACGGGAGCAATCAGCCCCAGCATTTT.

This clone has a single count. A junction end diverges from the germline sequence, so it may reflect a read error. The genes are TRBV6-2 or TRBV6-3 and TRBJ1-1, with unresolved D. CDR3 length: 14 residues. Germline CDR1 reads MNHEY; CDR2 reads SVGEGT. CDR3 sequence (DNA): TGTGCCATCAGTCCCGTAGGGAAGAACACAGAAGCTTTCTTT. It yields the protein CAISPVGKNTEAFF.

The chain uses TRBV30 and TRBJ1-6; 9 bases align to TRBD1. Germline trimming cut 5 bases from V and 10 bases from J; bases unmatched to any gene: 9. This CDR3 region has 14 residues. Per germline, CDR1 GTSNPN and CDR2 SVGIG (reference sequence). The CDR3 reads CAWGPQGALSPLHF. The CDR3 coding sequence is TGTGCCTGGGGACCACAGGGGGCGCTATCACCCCTCCACTTT. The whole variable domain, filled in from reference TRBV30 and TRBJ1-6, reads SQTIHQWPATLVQPVGSPLSLECTVEGTSNPNLYWYRQAAGRGLQLLFYSVGIGQISSEVPQNLSASRPQDRQFILSSKKLLLSDSGFYLCAWGPQGALSPLHFGNGTRLTVT.

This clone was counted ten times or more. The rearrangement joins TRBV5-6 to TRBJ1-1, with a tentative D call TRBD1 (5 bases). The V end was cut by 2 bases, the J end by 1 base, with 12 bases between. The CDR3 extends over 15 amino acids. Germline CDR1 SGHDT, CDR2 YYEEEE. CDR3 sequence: CASSFEGMGNTEAFF. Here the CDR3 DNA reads TGTGCCAGCAGCTTTGAGGGGATGGGGAACACTGAAGCTTTCTTT. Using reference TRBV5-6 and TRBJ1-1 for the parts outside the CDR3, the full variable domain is DAGVTQSPTHLIKTRGQQVTLRCSPKSGHDTVSWYQQALGQGPQFIFQYYEEEERQRGNFPDRFSGHQFPNYSSELNVNALLLGDSALYLCASSFEGMGNTEAFFGQGTRLTVV.

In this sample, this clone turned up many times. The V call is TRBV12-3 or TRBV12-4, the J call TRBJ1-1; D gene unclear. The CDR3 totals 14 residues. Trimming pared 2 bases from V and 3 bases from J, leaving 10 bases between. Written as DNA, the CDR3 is TGTGCCAGCAGTTTAAAGGGCGGTTACACTGAAGCTTTCTTT. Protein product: CASSLKGGYTEAFF.

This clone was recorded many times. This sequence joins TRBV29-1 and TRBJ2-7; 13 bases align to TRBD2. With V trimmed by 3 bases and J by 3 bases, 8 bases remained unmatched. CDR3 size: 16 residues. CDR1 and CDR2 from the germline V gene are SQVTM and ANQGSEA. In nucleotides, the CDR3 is TGCAGCGTTGAGTTGGGACTAGCGGGGAAGGGCTACGAGCAGTACTTC. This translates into CSVELGLAGKGYEQYF.

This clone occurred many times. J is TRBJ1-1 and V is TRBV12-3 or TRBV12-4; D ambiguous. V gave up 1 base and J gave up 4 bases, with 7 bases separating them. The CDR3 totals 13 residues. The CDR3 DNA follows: TGTGCCAGCAGTTTAGGGCAGATCACTGAAGCTTTCTTT. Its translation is CASSLGQITEAFF.

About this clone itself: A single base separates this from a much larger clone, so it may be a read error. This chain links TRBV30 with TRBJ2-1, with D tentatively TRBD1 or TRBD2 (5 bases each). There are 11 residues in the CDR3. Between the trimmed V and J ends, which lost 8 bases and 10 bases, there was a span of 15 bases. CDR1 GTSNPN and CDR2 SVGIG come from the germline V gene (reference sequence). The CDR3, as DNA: TGTGCCCGGACCCCGGGACGGGAGCAGTTCTTC. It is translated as CARTPGREQFF. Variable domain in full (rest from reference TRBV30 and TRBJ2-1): SQTIHQWPATLVQPVGSPLSLECTVEGTSNPNLYWYRQAAGRGLQLLFYSVGIGQISSEVPQNLSASRPQDRQFILSSKKLLLSDSGFYLCARTPGREQFFGPGTRLTVL.

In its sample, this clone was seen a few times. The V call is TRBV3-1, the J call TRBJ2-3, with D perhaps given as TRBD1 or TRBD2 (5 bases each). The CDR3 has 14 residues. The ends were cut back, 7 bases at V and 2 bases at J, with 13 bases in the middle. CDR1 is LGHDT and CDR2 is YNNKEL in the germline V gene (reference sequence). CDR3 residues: CASTQRGVTDTQYF. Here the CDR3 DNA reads TGTGCCAGCACCCAGAGAGGGGTCACAGATACGCAGTATTTT.

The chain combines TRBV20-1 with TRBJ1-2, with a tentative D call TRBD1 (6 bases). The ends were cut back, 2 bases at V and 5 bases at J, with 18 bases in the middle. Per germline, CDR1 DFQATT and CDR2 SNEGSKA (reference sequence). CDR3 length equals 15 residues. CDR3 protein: CSARYTWGASYGYTF. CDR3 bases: TGCAGTGCTAGATATACGTGGGGGGCCAGTTATGGCTACACCTTC.

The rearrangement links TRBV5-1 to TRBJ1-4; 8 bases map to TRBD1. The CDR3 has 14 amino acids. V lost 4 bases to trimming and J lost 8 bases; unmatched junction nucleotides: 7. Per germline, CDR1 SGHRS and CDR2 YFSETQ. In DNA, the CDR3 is TGCGCCAGCAGCCCGACAGGGGTAGGGGAAAAACTGTTTTTT. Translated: CASSPTGVGEKLFF.

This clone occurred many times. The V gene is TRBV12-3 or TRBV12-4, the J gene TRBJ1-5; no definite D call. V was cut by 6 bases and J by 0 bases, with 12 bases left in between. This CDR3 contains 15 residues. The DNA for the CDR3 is TGTGCCAGCAGCAGCCAAGGGAATAGCAATCAGCCCCAGCATTTT. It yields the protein CASSSQGNSNQPQHF.

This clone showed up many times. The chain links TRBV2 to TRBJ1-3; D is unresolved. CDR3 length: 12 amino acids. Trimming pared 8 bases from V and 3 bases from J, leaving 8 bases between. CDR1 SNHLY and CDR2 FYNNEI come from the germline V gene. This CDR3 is CASSESGNTIYF. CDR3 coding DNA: TGTGCCAGCTCTGAGAGTGGAAACACCATATATTTT.

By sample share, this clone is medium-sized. CDR3 in amino acids: CSATGTGGYTF. The CDR3 coding sequence is TGCAGTGCTACCGGGACAGGGGGCTACACCTTC. The chain recombines TRBV20-1 with TRBJ1-2; 9 nucleotides agree with TRBD1. Germline-derived CDR1 and CDR2 are DFQATT and SNEGSKA (reference sequence). J gave up 8 bases and V 4 bases, and 2 bases lay outside the gene matches. This CDR3 has 11 residues.

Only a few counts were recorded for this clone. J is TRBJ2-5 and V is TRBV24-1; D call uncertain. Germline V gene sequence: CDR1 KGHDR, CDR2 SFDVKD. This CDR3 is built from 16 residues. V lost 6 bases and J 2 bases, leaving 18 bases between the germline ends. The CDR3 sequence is CATSYRVRVLQETQYF. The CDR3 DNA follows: TGTGCCACCAGTTATAGGGTCCGAGTCCTGCAAGAGACCCAGTACTTC.

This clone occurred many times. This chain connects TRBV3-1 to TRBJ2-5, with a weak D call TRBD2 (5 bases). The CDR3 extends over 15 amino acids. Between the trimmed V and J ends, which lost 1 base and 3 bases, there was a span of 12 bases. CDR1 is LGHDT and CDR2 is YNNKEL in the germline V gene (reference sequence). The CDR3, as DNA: TGTGCCAGCAGCCAAGCCTCCGGGAACAAAGAGACCCAGTACTTC. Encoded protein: CASSQASGNKETQYF.

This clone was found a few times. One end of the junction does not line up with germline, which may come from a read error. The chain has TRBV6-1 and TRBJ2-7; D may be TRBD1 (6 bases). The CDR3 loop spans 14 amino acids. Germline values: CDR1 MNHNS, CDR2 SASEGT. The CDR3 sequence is CPSSPQGVNYEHYF. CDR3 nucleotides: TGTCCCAGCAGTCCACAGGGTGTCAACTACGAGCATTACTTC.

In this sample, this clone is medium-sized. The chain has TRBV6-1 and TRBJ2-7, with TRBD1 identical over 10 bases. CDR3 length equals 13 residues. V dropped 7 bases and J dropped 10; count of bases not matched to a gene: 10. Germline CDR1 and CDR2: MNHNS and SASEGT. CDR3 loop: CASTGQGGYRQYF. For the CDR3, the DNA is TGTGCCAGCACTGGACAGGGGGGCTACCGACAGTACTTC.

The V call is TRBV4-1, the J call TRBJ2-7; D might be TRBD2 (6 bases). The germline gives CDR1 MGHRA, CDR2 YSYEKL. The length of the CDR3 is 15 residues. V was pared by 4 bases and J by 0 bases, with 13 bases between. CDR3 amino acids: CASSPSEGISYEQYF. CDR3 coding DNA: TGCGCCAGCAGCCCTAGCGAGGGTATCTCCTACGAGCAGTACTTC.

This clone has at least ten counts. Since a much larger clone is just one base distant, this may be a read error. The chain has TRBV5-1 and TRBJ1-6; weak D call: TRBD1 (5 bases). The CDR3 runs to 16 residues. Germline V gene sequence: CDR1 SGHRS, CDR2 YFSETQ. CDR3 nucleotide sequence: TGCGCCAGCAGCCGGATGGGGGACGGTGGCTATGCACCCCCCCACTTT. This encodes CASSRMGDGGYAPPHF.

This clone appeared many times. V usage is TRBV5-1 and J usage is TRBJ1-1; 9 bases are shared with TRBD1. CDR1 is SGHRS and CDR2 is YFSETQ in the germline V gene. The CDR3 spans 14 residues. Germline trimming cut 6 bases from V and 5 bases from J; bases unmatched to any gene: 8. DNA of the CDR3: TGCGCCAGCATAGCAGGACAGGGGAAAACTGAAGCTTTCTTT. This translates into CASIAGQGKTEAFF.

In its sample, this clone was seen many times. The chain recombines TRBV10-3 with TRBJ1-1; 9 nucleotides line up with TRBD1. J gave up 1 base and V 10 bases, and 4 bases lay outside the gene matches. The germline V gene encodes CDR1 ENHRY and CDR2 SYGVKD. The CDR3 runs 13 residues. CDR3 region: CATWDRENTEAFF. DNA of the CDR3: TGTGCCACCTGGGACAGGGAGAACACTGAAGCTTTCTTT.

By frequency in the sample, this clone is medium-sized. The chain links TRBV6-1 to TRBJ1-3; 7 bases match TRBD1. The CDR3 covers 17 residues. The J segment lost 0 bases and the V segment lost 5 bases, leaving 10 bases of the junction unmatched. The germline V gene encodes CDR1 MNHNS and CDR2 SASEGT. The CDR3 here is CASSSLVAGGSGNTIYF. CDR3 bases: TGTGCCAGCAGTTCGCTCGTGGCAGGGGGCTCTGGAAACACCATATATTTT.

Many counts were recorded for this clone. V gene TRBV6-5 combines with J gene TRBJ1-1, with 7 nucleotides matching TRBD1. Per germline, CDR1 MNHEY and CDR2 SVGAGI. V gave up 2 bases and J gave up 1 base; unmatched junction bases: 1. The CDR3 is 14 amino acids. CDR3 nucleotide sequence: TGTGCCAGCAGTTACGGGACAGCGAACACTGAAGCTTTCTTT. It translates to CASSYGTANTEAFF.